The 30 T cell receptor beta chains listed next were all sequenced from one sample in a study of post-analysis software for immune sequencing data. General study points: In patients, TRBV5-6, TRBV5-1 and TRBV20-1 belonged to roughly five TRBV segments found more frequently than in controls.

For these TCRs, the target antigens are not known. Included in the TCR beta cDNA libraries were unique molecular identifiers. MiXCR was run by TCRdb on the PCR reads, yielding one entry per CDR3 protein. The table includes roughly 600,000 distinct CDR3 sequences, about 44% detected once. The sequenced sample was blood. All receptors come from a girl aged 5 to 17 with multiple sclerosis.

The chain couples TRBV12-3 or TRBV12-4 to TRBJ2-3, with 9 bases that match TRBD1. The CDR3 totals 16 residues. J gave up 3 bases and V 7 bases, and 11 bases lay outside the gene matches. CDR3 region: CASNKAGQGLTDTQYF. DNA for the CDR3: TGTGCCAGCAATAAAGCGGGACAGGGTTTAACAGATACGCAGTATTTT.

CDR3 coding DNA: TGTGCCAGCAGCGTAGAGGGTAACGGGAACATTCAGTACTTC. Translated: CASSVEGNGNIQYF. The chain carries TRBV9 and TRBJ2-4; the D is unclear. CDR1 and CDR2 (germline): SGDLS, YYNGEE. This CDR3 spans 14 amino acids. The V and J ends lost 0 bases and 7 bases respectively, with 11 bases between them.

The V gene is TRBV6-6, the J gene TRBJ2-1; tentatively, D is TRBD2 (6 bases). V gave up 4 bases and J gave up 8 bases, with 18 bases separating them. The CDR3 covers 15 residues. Germline V CDR1 and CDR2: MNHNY, SVGAGI (reference sequence). CDR3 sequence: CASSSRDWGLDEQFF. The CDR3, as DNA: TGTGCCAGCAGTTCCCGGGACTGGGGTTTGGATGAGCAGTTCTTC.

The rearrangement joins TRBV20-1 to TRBJ2-5; 9 bases fit TRBD2. The DNA end is more similar to TRBJ2-7, so the J call may be wrong. This CDR3 is built from 13 residues. Germline V lookup: CDR1 DFQATT, CDR2 SNEGSKA (reference sequence). This CDR3 reads CSGTGLAGYEQYF. The CDR3 DNA sequence: TGCAGTGGGACGGGACTAGCAGGATACGAGCAGTACTTC.

The chain uses TRBV12-3 or TRBV12-4 and TRBJ2-7, with D possibly matching TRBD2 (5 bases). The J call may be faulty, since TRBJ2-5 better matches the DNA end. The CDR3 is 15 amino acids. CDR3 nucleotides: TGTGCCAGCAGTACCGCACCTCGGGGTTCAGAGACCCAGTACTTC. It encodes CASSTAPRGSETQYF.

The chain employs TRBV5-1 and TRBJ1-2; 7 bases map to TRBD1. This CDR3 region has 14 residues. Losses at the gene ends were 0 bases for V and 7 bases for J; bases not matched to a gene: 6. Germline V gene lookup returns CDR1 SGHRS and CDR2 YFSETQ. In nucleotides, the CDR3 is TGCGCCAGCAGCTTGGGCGACAGGGAATCTGGCTACACCTTC. It yields the protein CASSLGDRESGYTF.

V is TRBV4-2 and J is TRBJ1-2; the D gene is possibly TRBD1 (6 bases). Germline values: CDR1 LGHNA, CDR2 YNFKEQ. Trimming took off 4 bases at V and 6 bases at J, with 15 bases between the two ends. The CDR3 contains 14 residues. The CDR3 DNA reads as TGTGCCAGCAGCCCTCAAACAGGGTTGGATGGCTACACCTTC. It specifies CASSPQTGLDGYTF.

The chain recombines TRBV5-1 with TRBJ2-7; TRBD1 matches at 8 bases. This CDR3 is 14 amino acids long. Losses at the gene ends were 4 bases for V and 3 bases for J; bases not matched to a gene: 6. Germline-derived CDR1 and CDR2 are SGHRS and YFSETQ. The chain's CDR3 is CASSPGQDRYEQYF. The CDR3 DNA sequence: TGCGCCAGCAGCCCGGGACAGGACCGCTACGAGCAGTACTTC.

CDR3 DNA: TGTGCCAGCAGCCAAGGACCGCTTACCGGGGAGCTGTTTTTT. Protein sequence: CASSQGPLTGELFF. The rearrangement uses TRBV3-1 and TRBJ2-2; D is unresolved. The V end was cut by 1 base, the J end by 5 bases, with 8 bases between. This CDR3 contains 14 residues. Germline V gene data show CDR1 as LGHDT and CDR2 as YNNKEL (reference sequence). Full variable domain (missing parts from reference TRBV3-1 and TRBJ2-2): DTAVSQTPKYLVTQMGNDKSIKCEQNLGHDTMYWYKQDSKKFLKIMFSYNNKELIINETVPNRFSPKSPDKAHLNLHINSLELGDSAVYFCASSQGPLTGELFFGEGSRLTVL.

V gene TRBV20-1 combines with J gene TRBJ2-4, with D perhaps given as TRBD1 or TRBD2 (5 bases each). Trimming shortened V by 2 bases and J by 13 bases, and 18 bases separated the two germline ends. The CDR3 spans 13 residues. The germline CDR1 and CDR2 sequences are DFQATT and SNEGSKA (reference sequence). The DNA of the CDR3 is TGCAGTGCTAGATTCCCGGTGGGGGAAGAGCAGTACTTC. It specifies CSARFPVGEEQYF.

This chain connects TRBV24-1 to TRBJ1-2, with 12 bases identical to TRBD1. CDR3 length: 16 amino acids. The V segment lost 4 bases and the J segment 4 bases; nucleotides outside the gene matches: 6. Germline V gene data show CDR1 as KGHDR and CDR2 as SFDVKD. This chain's CDR3 is CATSEPGTGGLYGYTF. Here the CDR3 DNA reads TGTGCCACCAGTGAGCCCGGGACAGGGGGCCTCTATGGCTACACCTTC.

J is TRBJ2-5 and V is TRBV28, with 10 bases matching TRBD2. The end of the DNA fits TRBJ2-7 better, so the J call may be wrong. CDR3 length equals 14 residues. Germline-derived CDR1 and CDR2 are MDHEN and SYDVKM. The CDR3: CASTDRGLAYEQYF. CDR3 in DNA: TGTGCCAGCACCGATCGGGGACTAGCGTACGAGCAGTACTTC.

The J gene is TRBJ1-1, the V gene TRBV6-1, with TRBD1 as a possible D gene (5 bases). V lost 8 bases, J lost 0 bases, and 13 bases lay in between. This CDR3 contains 14 residues. Germline values: CDR1 MNHNS, CDR2 SASEGT. CDR3 residues: CASLRDGLNTEAFF. In nucleotides, the CDR3 is TGTGCCAGCCTTAGGGACGGGCTGAACACTGAAGCTTTCTTT.

This clonotype was detected a few times. The J gene is TRBJ2-1, the V gene TRBV20-1; TRBD2 aligns across 9 bases. Germline CDR1 is DFQATT and CDR2 is SNEGSKA (reference sequence). The CDR3 extends over 15 amino acids. After removal of 0 bases from V and 5 bases from J, the junction contained 5 bases not matched to a gene. In DNA form, the CDR3 reads TGCAGTGCTAGAGATCCAAAGCGGGGGGACAATGAGCAGTTCTTC. Translating it yields CSARDPKRGDNEQFF.

The chain links TRBV20-1 to TRBJ2-5, with D possibly called TRBD1 or TRBD2 (5 bases each). The length of the CDR3 is 14 residues. Germline loops: CDR1 DFQATT, CDR2 SNEGSKA (reference sequence). V was pared by 1 base and J by 5 bases, with 14 bases between. The CDR3 loop is CSARAGASLETQYF. For the CDR3, the DNA is TGCAGTGCTAGAGCCGGGGCTAGCCTGGAGACCCAGTACTTC.

This clonotype was seen a handful of times. This chain uses TRBV4-1 with TRBJ2-1, with 10 bases matching TRBD1. CDR1 and CDR2 from the germline V gene are MGHRA and YSYEKL. The CDR3 runs 13 residues. V gave up 7 bases and J gave up 9 bases; unmatched junction bases: 6. CDR3: CASTGTGDGEQFF. The CDR3 DNA sequence: TGCGCCAGCACCGGGACAGGGGACGGTGAGCAGTTCTTC.

This clonotype has more than one count but fewer than ten. V is TRBV27 and J is TRBJ1-6; 7 nucleotides line up with TRBD1. The V gene end was trimmed by 6 bases and the J gene end by 8 bases; junction bases not matched to a gene: 7. The CDR3 is 14 amino acids. The germline CDR1 and CDR2 sequences are MNHEY and SMNVEV (reference sequence). The CDR3 sequence is CASSGRGSYSPLHF. The CDR3 DNA sequence: TGTGCCAGCAGCGGCAGGGGGAGTTATTCACCCCTCCACTTT.

The chain employs TRBV7-8 and TRBJ2-3; D not certain. This CDR3 is built from 16 residues. Germline V gives CDR1 SGHVS, CDR2 FQNEAQ. V gave up 1 base and J gave up 3 bases, with 14 bases separating them. The CDR3 loop is CASSLDPFGGTDTQYF. In DNA form, the CDR3 reads TGTGCCAGCAGCTTAGACCCTTTTGGTGGAACAGATACGCAGTATTTT.

In regard to this clonotype: A read error may account for a junction end that differs from germline. V gene TRBV29-1 combines with J gene TRBJ2-7, with D perhaps being TRBD1 or TRBD2 (5 bases each). The J call may not be correct, given that the DNA end is closer to TRBJ2-5. This CDR3 is built from 11 residues. The germline gives CDR1 SQVTM, CDR2 ANQGSEA. The CDR3 loop reads CSVGQGGTQYF. In nucleotides, the CDR3 is TGTAGCGTTGGGCAGGGTGGGACCCAGTACTTC.

V and J are TRBV7-9 and TRBJ2-3; no clear D. CDR1 is SEHNR and CDR2 is FQNEAQ in the germline V gene (reference sequence). V was cut by 2 bases and J by 13 bases, with 13 bases left in between. The CDR3 runs 12 residues. The CDR3 protein is CASSLSLDPEYF. CDR3 bases: TGTGCCAGCAGCTTATCCCTAGACCCGGAGTATTTT.

This chain connects TRBV10-3 to TRBJ2-2; D is perhaps TRBD1 (6 bases). The CDR3 is made up of 16 amino acids. Germline CDR1 is ENHRY and CDR2 is SYGVKD. V was trimmed by 4 bases and J by 3 bases, leaving 15 bases between them. The CDR3 here is CAISVSAQGYTGELFF. CDR3 nucleotides: TGTGCCATCAGTGTCTCTGCTCAGGGGTACACCGGGGAGCTGTTTTTT.

The chain carries TRBV30 and TRBJ2-7, with D uncertain. CDR3 length equals 11 residues. Germline CDR1 and CDR2: GTSNPN and SVGIG (reference sequence). V lost 2 bases to trimming and J lost 6 bases, with 8 bases between them. CDR3 nucleotides: TGTGCCTGGAGTCCAGGAGTCGAGCAGTACTTC. Its translation is CAWSPGVEQYF.

V and J are TRBV12-3 or TRBV12-4 and TRBJ1-6, with D possibly being TRBD1 (5 bases). V lost 4 bases and J lost 7, with 11 bases in between. The CDR3 is 14 amino acids. CDR3: CASSWGGGNSPLHF. CDR3 nucleotide sequence: TGTGCCAGCAGTTGGGGGGGGGGGAATTCACCCCTCCACTTT.

V is TRBV10-2 and J is TRBJ2-3; D is ambiguous. The CDR3 is 13 residues long. Deletions cut 2 bases from V and 4 bases from J, with 7 bases between. Germline CDR1 WSHSY, CDR2 SAAADI. The CDR3 loop is CASSETGSDTQYF. In DNA form, the CDR3 reads TGCGCCAGCAGTGAGACTGGATCAGATACGCAGTATTTT.

The chain combines TRBV2 with TRBJ1-5; D remains ambiguous. The CDR3 spans 12 residues. Germline CDR1 and CDR2: SNHLY and FYNNEI. Trimming cost V 8 bases and J 5 bases, with 10 bases left between them. CDR3 sequence reads: CASRRPDQPQHF. CDR3 DNA sequence: TGTGCCAGCCGCCGGCCAGATCAGCCCCAGCATTTT.

This clonotype was detected only a few times. The gene calls are TRBV6-5 and TRBJ2-1, with 7 bases identical to TRBD2. After removal of 4 bases from V and 3 bases from J, the junction contained 9 bases not matched to a gene. The CDR3 loop spans 16 amino acids. Germline CDR1 is MNHEY and CDR2 is SVGAGI. In DNA form, the CDR3 reads TGTGCCAGCAGTTGGCTAGCGGAGACCTTCTACAATGAGCAGTTCTTC. This encodes CASSWLAETFYNEQFF.

V and J are TRBV20-1 and TRBJ2-7; 8 bases align to TRBD1. Looked up from germline, CDR1 is DFQATT and CDR2 is SNEGSKA (reference sequence). There are 14 residues in the CDR3. V lost 7 bases and J lost 1; bases outside the gene matches: 9. For the CDR3, the DNA is TGCAGTGTAATTGGGACAGGAGGGTCCTACGAGCAGTACTTC. This translates into CSVIGTGGSYEQYF.

V gene TRBV20-1 combines with J gene TRBJ1-1; TRBD1 is a possible D gene (6 bases). The CDR3 runs to 11 residues. Trimming removed 5 bases from V and 8 bases from J, with 12 bases in between. Germline CDR1 is DFQATT and CDR2 is SNEGSKA (reference sequence). CDR3 sequence: CSALDSPEAFF. The CDR3 region has the DNA TGCAGTGCTCTGGACAGTCCAGAAGCTTTCTTT.

This clonotype was counted between two and nine times. The rearrangement joins TRBV20-1 to TRBJ2-5; TRBD2 agrees at 8 bases. Near its end, the DNA agrees better with TRBJ2-7, so the J call may be wrong. CDR1 is DFQATT, CDR2 SNEGSKA, per germline (reference sequence). CDR3 size: 15 residues. The CDR3 region has the DNA TGCAGTGCTAGAGACAGAGGTAGCGGGACCTACGAGCAGTACTTC. It codes for CSARDRGSGTYEQYF.

This rearrangement joins TRBV4-1 to TRBJ2-7; D not certain. The CDR3 length is 15 residues. Germline loops: CDR1 MGHRA, CDR2 YSYEKL. Trimming shortened V by 0 bases and J by 2 bases, and 11 bases separated the two germline ends. CDR3 coding DNA: TGCGCCAGCAGCCAAGATAACGAAGAGGCCTACGAGCAGTACTTC. This codes for CASSQDNEEAYEQYF.